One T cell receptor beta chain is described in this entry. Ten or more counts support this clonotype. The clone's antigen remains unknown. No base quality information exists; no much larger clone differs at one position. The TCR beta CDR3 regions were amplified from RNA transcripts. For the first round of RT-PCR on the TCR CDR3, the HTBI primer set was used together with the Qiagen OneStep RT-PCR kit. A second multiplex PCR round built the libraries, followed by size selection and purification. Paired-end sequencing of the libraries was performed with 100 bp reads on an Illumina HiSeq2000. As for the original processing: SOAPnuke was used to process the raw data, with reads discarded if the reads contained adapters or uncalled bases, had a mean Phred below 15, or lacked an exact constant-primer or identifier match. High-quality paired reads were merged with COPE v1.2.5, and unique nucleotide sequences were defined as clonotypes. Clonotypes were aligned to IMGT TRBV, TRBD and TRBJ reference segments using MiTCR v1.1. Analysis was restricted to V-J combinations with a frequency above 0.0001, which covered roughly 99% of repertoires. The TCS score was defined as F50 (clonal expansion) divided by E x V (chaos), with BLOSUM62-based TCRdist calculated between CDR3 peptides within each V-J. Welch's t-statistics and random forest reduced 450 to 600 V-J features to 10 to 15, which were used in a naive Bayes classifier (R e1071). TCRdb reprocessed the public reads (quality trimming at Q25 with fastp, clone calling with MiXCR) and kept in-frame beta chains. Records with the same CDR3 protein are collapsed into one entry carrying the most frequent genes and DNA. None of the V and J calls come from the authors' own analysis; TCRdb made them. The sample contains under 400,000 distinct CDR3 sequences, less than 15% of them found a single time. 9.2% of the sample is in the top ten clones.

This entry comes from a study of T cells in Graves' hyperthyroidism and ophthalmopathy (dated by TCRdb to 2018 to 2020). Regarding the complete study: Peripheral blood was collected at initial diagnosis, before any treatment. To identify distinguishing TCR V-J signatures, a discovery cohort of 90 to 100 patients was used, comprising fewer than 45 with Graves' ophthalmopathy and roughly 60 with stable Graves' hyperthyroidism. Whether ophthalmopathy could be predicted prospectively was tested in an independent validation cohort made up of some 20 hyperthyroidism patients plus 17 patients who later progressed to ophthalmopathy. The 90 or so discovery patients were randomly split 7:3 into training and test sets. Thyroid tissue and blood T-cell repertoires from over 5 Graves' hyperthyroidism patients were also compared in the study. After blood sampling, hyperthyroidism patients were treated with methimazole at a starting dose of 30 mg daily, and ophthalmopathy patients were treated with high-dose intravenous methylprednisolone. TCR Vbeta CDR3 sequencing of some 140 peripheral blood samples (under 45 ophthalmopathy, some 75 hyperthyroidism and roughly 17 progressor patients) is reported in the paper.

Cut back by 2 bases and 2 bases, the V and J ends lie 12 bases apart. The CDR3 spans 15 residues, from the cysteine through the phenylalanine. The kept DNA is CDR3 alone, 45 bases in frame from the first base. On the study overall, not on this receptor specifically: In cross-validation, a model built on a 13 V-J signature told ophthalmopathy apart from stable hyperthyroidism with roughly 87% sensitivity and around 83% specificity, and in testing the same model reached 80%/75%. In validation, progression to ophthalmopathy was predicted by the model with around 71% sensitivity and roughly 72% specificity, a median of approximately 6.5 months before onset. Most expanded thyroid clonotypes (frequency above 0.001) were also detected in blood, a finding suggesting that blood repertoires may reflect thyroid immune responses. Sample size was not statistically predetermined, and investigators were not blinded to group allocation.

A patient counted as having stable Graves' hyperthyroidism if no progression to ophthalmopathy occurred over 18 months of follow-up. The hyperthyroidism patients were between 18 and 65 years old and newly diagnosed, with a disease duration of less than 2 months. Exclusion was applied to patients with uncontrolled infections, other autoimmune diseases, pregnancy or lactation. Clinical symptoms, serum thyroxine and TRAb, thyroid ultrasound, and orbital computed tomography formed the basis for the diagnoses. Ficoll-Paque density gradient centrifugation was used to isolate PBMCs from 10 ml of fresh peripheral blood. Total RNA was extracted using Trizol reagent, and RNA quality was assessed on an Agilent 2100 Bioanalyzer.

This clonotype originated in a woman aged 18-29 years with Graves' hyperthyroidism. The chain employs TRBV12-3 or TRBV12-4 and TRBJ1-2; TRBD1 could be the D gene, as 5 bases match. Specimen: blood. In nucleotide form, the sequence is TGTGCCAGCAGTTTAAGTTCAGCAGGGAACTATGGCTACACCTTC. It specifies CASSLSSAGNYGYTF.